Listed below are T cell receptor beta chains from one sample, sequenced in a study of blood T cell repertoires in COVID-19. Sequencing used immunoSEQ multiplex PCR; TCRdb keeps in-frame clones, though not all of them. The data contain around 65,000 clones, approximately 78% of them singletons. Sequenced input: peripheral blood. These receptors originate from a human donor in a cohort sampled during active COVID-19. CDR3s include the opening cysteine and the closing phenylalanine or tryptophan. Fields, in order: J gene, clone size, D gene, V gene, CDR3 protein, CDR3 DNA. D genes are given only for firm matches. Size is omitted from some rows. Given values are once, few, many or a class for expanded clones.

>TRBJ2-3|NA|NA|TRBV6-5
CASSQDTSTDTQYF
TGTGCCAGCAGTCAGGACACCTCCACAGATACGCAGTATTTT
>TRBJ2-7|NA|TRBD2|TRBV7-2
CASSLDGGVRYEQYF
TGTGCCAGCAGCTTAGACGGGGGGGTCAGATACGAGCAGTACTTC
>TRBJ1-2|NA|TRBD1|TRBV27
CASGIRQGGYTF
TGTGCCAGCGGCATTCGACAGGGTGGCTACACCTTC
>TRBJ1-1|NA|NA|TRBV7-9
CASSLVGTPEAFF
TGTGCCAGCAGCTTGGTGGGGACACCGGAAGCTTTCTTT
>TRBJ2-1|NA|NA|TRBV25-1
CASSEPGLNHREQFF
TGTGCCAGCAGTGAGCCGGGACTCAACCACCGTGAGCAGTTCTTC
>TRBJ2-3|once|NA|TRBV18
CASSLGGLVDTQYF
TGTGCCAGCTCACTCGGGGGGCTCGTGGATACGCAGTATTTT
>TRBJ2-2|NA|NA|TRBV12-5
CASGLGLGLKSTGELFF
TGTGCTAGTGGTTTGGGCCTGGGGCTTAAGTCCACCGGGGAGCTGTTTTTT
>TRBJ2-6|NA|NA|TRBV7-8
CASSLGSTGLRSGANVLTF
TGTGCCAGCAGCTTAGGGTCCACGGGACTCCGCTCTGGGGCCAACGTCCTGACTTTC
>TRBJ1-1|few|NA|TRBV7-9
CASSSDSRRGNTEAFF
TGTGCCAGCAGCTCCGACTCCAGGAGGGGGAACACTGAAGCTTTCTTT
>TRBJ2-7|NA|NA|TRBV24-1
CATSDHTYEQYF
TGTGCCACCAGTGATCACACCTACGAGCAGTACTTC
>TRBJ1-5|few|NA|TRBV3-1/TRBV3-2
CASSQGPDQPQHF
TGTGCCAGCAGCCAAGGGCCCGATCAGCCCCAGCATTTT
>TRBJ1-6|NA|TRBD1|TRBV9
CASSPWTGGNSPLHF
TGTGCCAGCAGCCCTTGGACAGGAGGGAATTCACCCCTCCACTTT
>TRBJ1-1|once|NA|TRBV6-5
CASSYEGGGTEAFF
TGTGCCAGCAGTTACGAGGGGGGGGGCACTGAAGCTTTCTTT
>TRBJ2-5|NA|TRBD2|TRBV4-2
CASSQASGDQETQYF
TGTGCCAGCAGCCAAGCTAGCGGGGACCAAGAGACCCAGTACTTC
>TRBJ2-6|NA|NA|TRBV2
CATSGGLGANVLTF
TGTGCCACCAGTGGGGGCCTTGGGGCCAACGTCCTGACTTTC
>TRBJ2-3|NA|NA|TRBV5-1
CASTHSGKDTQYF
TGCGCCAGCACCCATTCGGGTAAAGATACGCAGTATTTT
>TRBJ1-6|NA|NA|TRBV19
CATGGRGNSPLHF
TGTGCCACCGGAGGGCGTGGTAATTCACCCCTCCACTTT
>TRBJ2-5|NA|TRBD1|TRBV29-1
CSVELGGVGETQYF
TGCAGCGTTGAACTAGGGGGCGTTGGAGAGACCCAGTACTTC
>TRBJ2-5|few|TRBD2|TRBV4-1
CASRELASETQYF
TGCGCCAGCAGGGAACTAGCGTCAGAGACCCAGTACTTC
>TRBJ1-3|NA|NA|TRBV12-3/TRBV12-4
CASSTDSGNTIYF
TGTGCCAGCAGCACTGACAGTGGAAACACCATATATTTT
>TRBJ1-3|NA|NA|TRBV7-2
CASSQGYQGGNTIYF
TGTGCCAGCAGCCAGGGGTACCAGGGGGGAAACACCATATATTTT
>TRBJ2-4|NA|NA|TRBV11-3
CASSPPPRSWCF
TGTGCCAGCAGCCCTCCCCCCCGGTCCTGGTGCTTC
>TRBJ2-2|NA|TRBD2|TRBV7-2
CASSLTLAGGGELFF
TGTGCCAGCAGCTTAACGCTAGCGGGGGGCGGGGAGCTGTTTTTT
>TRBJ2-6|NA|NA|TRBV7-9
CASSLRTGLSSGANVLTF
TGTGCCAGCAGCTTACGCACAGGGCTCAGCTCTGGGGCCAACGTCCTGACTTTC
>TRBJ2-5|NA|NA|TRBV5-1
CASSLSETQYF
TGCGCCAGCAGCTTGTCGGAGACCCAGTACTTC
>TRBJ1-4|NA|NA|TRBV28
CASSNRVKLFF
TGTGCCAGCAGTAACAGGGTGAAACTGTTTTTT
>TRBJ2-1|NA|TRBD2|TRBV27
CASSLRASSGGPRRSYNEQFF
TGTGCCAGCAGTTTAAGGGCGTCTAGCGGGGGGCCACGCCGCTCCTACAATGAGCAGTTCTTC
>TRBJ2-1|NA|TRBD2|TRBV24-1
CATSSGRVGSRHSIPDLRFF
TGTGCCACCAGCAGCGGGAGGGTAGGGAGTCGGCACAGCATCCCTGATTTACGCTTCTTC
>TRBJ1-4|NA|NA|TRBV14
CASSQVSGFEKLFF
TGTGCCAGCAGCCAAGTATCAGGGTTCGAAAAACTGTTTTTT
>TRBJ2-3|NA|TRBD2|TRBV2
CASRVPRGANTDTQYF
TGTGCCAGCAGAGTTCCGCGGGGGGCCAACACAGATACGCAGTATTTT
>TRBJ2-1|NA|NA|TRBV18
CASSPSGQSASNEQFF
TGTGCCAGCTCACCCTCGGGTCAATCGGCGTCCAATGAGCAGTTCTTC
>TRBJ2-7|NA|TRBD1|TRBV4-1
CASSRGQGPYEQYF
TGCGCCAGCAGCCGCGGACAGGGCCCCTACGAGCAGTACTTC
>TRBJ2-1|once|NA|TRBV21-1
CASSKSNEQFF
TGTGCCAGCAGCAAATCGAATGAGCAGTTCTTC
>TRBJ2-5|NA|NA|TRBV9
CASSVNQGKETQYF
TGTGCCAGCAGCGTAAACCAGGGAAAAGAGACCCAGTACTTC
>TRBJ2-1|NA|TRBD2|TRBV29-1
CSVTSSGGAFYNEQFF
TGCAGCGTTACTTCTAGCGGGGGGGCTTTCTACAATGAGCAGTTCTTC
>TRBJ2-3|once|TRBD2|TRBV19
CASSVLAGATDTQYF
TGTGCCAGTAGTGTTCTAGCGGGGGCCACAGATACGCAGTATTTT